This T cell receptor beta chain is from a study of shared clonotypes between healthy human individuals (dated by TCRdb to about 2020). For the wider study: The cohort included a few men and a couple of women between 18 and 49 years of age. Per donor, three plates each were used for CD4 naive and CD4 memory, two for CD8 naive, and one for CD8 memory. The study deeply sequenced blood TCR repertoires of several healthy adults to estimate repertoire size and the extent of clonotype sharing between individuals. To increase sequencing depth and limit assay-specific biases, TCR repertoire library preparation and sequencing were carried out by different laboratories using diverse techniques. Per donor, leukapheresis produced somewhere between about 0.9 and 9 billion PBMCs. Broader findings and caveats from the paper: Only blood was sampled, and tissue TCR repertoires likely differ from those in blood. Because the study included only a small number of donors, the genetic and exposure-history diversity represented was limited. Pairwise subsampling indicated that sequencing depth was expected to affect the degree of clonotype sharing among donors. Across a handful of donors, roughly 5.4% of naive CD4, 3.5% of naive CD8, 2.3% of memory CD4, and under 0.45% of memory CD8 clonotypes were shared. Compared with non-shared clonotypes, clonotypes shared by all four sorted-subset donors had higher generation probabilities. Rarefaction of sorted-subset datasets indicated incomplete sequencing despite the large sequencing depth. Naive subsets generally had larger estimated clonotype richness than memory subsets did.

On this clone itself: No antigen is known for it. Base qualities are not provided; no much larger clone lies one nucleotide away.

V and J are truncated by 4 bases and 4 bases respectively, leaving an intervening sequence of 13 bases. The germline V gene encodes CDR1 GTSNPN and CDR2 SVGIG (reference sequence). The CDR3 runs 13 residues from the cysteine to the phenylalanine. Solely the CDR3 DNA is kept, with 39 bases framed from the first base. The donors were healthy, HIV-negative adults with no recently reported acute infections or vaccinations. Only Caucasian adults living in Nashville, Tennessee, USA were represented among the donors. CD4+ T cells were enriched through magnetic negative selection, after which naive cells were positively selected on CD45RA and the remaining negative fraction served as the memory subset. Blood was obtained by leukapheresis, after which PBMCs were separated by Ficoll-Histopaque density gradient centrifugation and cryopreserved in liquid nitrogen vapor phase. Analytical flow cytometry was used to check the purity and quantity of each magnetically sorted T cell population. Each sorted fraction had its genomic DNA isolated and then quantified by UV absorbance on a Nanodrop 2000c.

TCR CDR3 regions were amplified from genomic DNA by multiplex PCR using the deep immunoSEQ assay. For each cell subset, the extracted genomic DNA was distributed evenly across all wells of several immunoSEQ 96-well plates, and each plate served as one replicate. For sorted subsets, each replicate PCR was loaded with approximately 190 ng genomic DNA, equivalent to about 30,000 T cell genomes. Purified libraries were quantified with a Qubit 3.0 fluorometer, sized on a Bioanalyzer 2100, and re-quantified with the KAPA Library Quantification kit. Every immunoSEQ 96-well plate was sequenced on a separate single-read 150-cycle Illumina NextSeq 550 flow cell. The source study handled its data this way. Because the immunoSEQ output held only junctional sequences and lacked quality scores, the filtering could not match the filtering applied to full-length reads. Sequences were annotated with PyIR, a Python wrapper for IgBLAST v1.9, using IMGT germline references to assign V/J genes and CDR3. Reads were filtered out if the reads had weak V/J assignments (E-value above 1e-6), no CDR3, stop codons, out-of-frame junctions, or ambiguous translated residues. V3J clonotypes were defined by identical inferred V gene, J gene, and CDR3 amino acid sequence. Percentage overlap between repertoires was calculated by dividing the number of shared unique clonotypes by the size of the smaller repertoire. Three approaches were used to assess repertoire richness: RTK rarefaction, the Chao1 estimator, and Recon v2.1 estimates of unobserved clonotypes. Generation probabilities were computed with OLGA for all TCRbeta clonotypes obtained by the gDNA method from several donors. TCRdb carries this immuneACCESS record with in-frame sequences only. Its versions omit some clonotypes, under half of them owing to an unresolved V gene in the studies checked, with the rest unexplained. V, J and clone size derive from that table, while D and trimming were established from the DNA sequence. This sample has around 1.5 million clones in its table, and 95% to 99% of those were observed once. The biggest ten clones account for 0.45% of the sample.

This TCR was sampled from a man aged 25-40 years in good health. Here the chain combines TRBV30 and TRBJ2-5; the D gene may be TRBD1 or TRBD2, since each aligns over 5 bases. Sequencing was carried out using naive CD4+ T cells sorted from blood. The cell subset or site label on this specimen signifies: CD45RA+ positively selected. The bases read TGTGCCTGGACCGCGGTCGGGGCAGAGACCCAGTACTTC. Its coded protein is CAWTAVGAETQYF. The variable domain in full, with residues beyond the CDR3 obtained from the reference TRBV30 and TRBJ2-5 genes, is SQTIHQWPATLVQPVGSPLSLECTVEGTSNPNLYWYRQAAGRGLQLLFYSVGIGQISSEVPQNLSASRPQDRQFILSSKKLLLSDSGFYLCAWTAVGAETQYFGPGTRLLVL.